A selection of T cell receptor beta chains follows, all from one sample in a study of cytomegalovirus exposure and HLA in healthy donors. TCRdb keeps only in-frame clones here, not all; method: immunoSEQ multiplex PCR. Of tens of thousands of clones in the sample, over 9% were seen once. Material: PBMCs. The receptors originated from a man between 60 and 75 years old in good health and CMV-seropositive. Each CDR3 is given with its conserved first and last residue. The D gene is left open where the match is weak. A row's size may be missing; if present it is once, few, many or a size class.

cdr3_aa: CASSSTSGYSYEQYF; cdr3_nt: TGTGCCAGCAGTTCGACTAGCGGGTACTCCTACGAGCAGTACTTC; j_call: TRBJ2-7; v_call: TRBV28; clone_size: -; d_call: TRBD2
cdr3_aa: CASTTRTPFFRSGANVLTF; cdr3_nt: TGTGCCAGCACCACCAGGACACCGTTTTTCCGCTCTGGGGCCAACGTCCTGACTTTC; j_call: TRBJ2-6; v_call: TRBV28; clone_size: few; d_call: -
cdr3_aa: CASSQDGAGQGQDTQYF; cdr3_nt: TGCGCCAGCAGCCAAGATGGGGCGGGACAGGGTCAAGATACGCAGTATTTT; j_call: TRBJ2-3; v_call: TRBV4-1; clone_size: -; d_call: TRBD1
cdr3_aa: CASSEQGLSYNEQFF; cdr3_nt: TGTGCCAGCTCAGAACAGGGATTATCCTACAATGAGCAGTTCTTC; j_call: TRBJ2-1; v_call: TRBV18; clone_size: -; d_call: -
cdr3_aa: CAWTGDRTNEKLFF; cdr3_nt: TGTGCCTGGACCGGGGACAGGACGAATGAAAAACTGTTTTTT; j_call: TRBJ1-4; v_call: TRBV30; clone_size: few; d_call: TRBD1
cdr3_aa: CASSLVRLAKNIQYF; cdr3_nt: TGTGCCAGCAGCTTAGTTAGATTGGCCAAAAACATTCAGTACTTC; j_call: TRBJ2-4; v_call: TRBV7-2; clone_size: few; d_call: -
cdr3_aa: CSGLRGRAGYTF; cdr3_nt: TGCAGCGGCCTCAGGGGGCGGGCGGGCTACACCTTC; j_call: TRBJ1-2; v_call: TRBV29-1; clone_size: few; d_call: TRBD1
cdr3_aa: CASSVGVNSPLHF; cdr3_nt: TGTGCCAGCAGCGTAGGAGTGAATTCACCCCTCCACTTT; j_call: TRBJ1-6; v_call: TRBV9; clone_size: -; d_call: -
cdr3_aa: CASSSSGTSREDTQYF; cdr3_nt: TGTGCCAGCAGCTCCTCCGGGACTAGCCGCGAGGATACGCAGTATTTT; j_call: TRBJ2-3; v_call: TRBV7-8; clone_size: -; d_call: TRBD2
cdr3_aa: CAISRAVTGEEKLFF; cdr3_nt: TGTGCCATCAGCCGGGCTGTGACAGGGGAGGAAAAACTGTTTTTT; j_call: TRBJ1-4; v_call: TRBV10-3; clone_size: few; d_call: TRBD1
cdr3_aa: CASSVGGQKVEQFF; cdr3_nt: TGTGCCAGCAGCGTAGGCGGGCAGAAGGTTGAGCAGTTCTTC; j_call: TRBJ2-1; v_call: TRBV9; clone_size: -; d_call: -
cdr3_aa: CASSLSPGLAVETQYF; cdr3_nt: TGTGCTAGCAGCTTAAGCCCAGGACTAGCGGTTGAGACCCAGTACTTC; j_call: TRBJ2-5; v_call: TRBV7-7; clone_size: -; d_call: TRBD2
cdr3_aa: CASSEITSGANVLTF; cdr3_nt: TGTGCCAGCAGTGAAATCACATCCGGGGCCAACGTCCTGACTTTC; j_call: TRBJ2-6; v_call: TRBV6-1; clone_size: -; d_call: -
cdr3_aa: CASIRDPGAGTEAFF; cdr3_nt: TGCGCCAGCATCAGAGACCCGGGAGCGGGCACTGAAGCTTTCTTT; j_call: TRBJ1-1; v_call: TRBV5-1; clone_size: -; d_call: -
cdr3_aa: CASRGTVGSNEQFF; cdr3_nt: TGTGCCAGCAGGGGGACAGTGGGAAGCAATGAGCAGTTCTTC; j_call: TRBJ2-1; v_call: TRBV6-5; clone_size: few; d_call: TRBD1
cdr3_aa: CASSTTAPLQGRNGYTF; cdr3_nt: TGTGCCAGTAGTACCACCGCCCCCTTACAGGGACGTAATGGCTACACCTTC; j_call: TRBJ1-2; v_call: TRBV19; clone_size: few; d_call: -
cdr3_aa: CASGQGNYGYTF; cdr3_nt: TGTGCCAGCGGACAGGGAAACTATGGCTACACCTTC; j_call: TRBJ1-2; v_call: TRBV7-9; clone_size: few; d_call: TRBD1
cdr3_aa: CASSADRDAFF; cdr3_nt: TGTGCCAGCAGTGCCGACAGGGACGCTTTCTTT; j_call: TRBJ1-1; v_call: TRBV6-1; clone_size: few; d_call: TRBD1
cdr3_aa: CASSLVGGALADEQYF; cdr3_nt: TGCGCCAGCAGCTTGGTCGGCGGGGCATTAGCGGACGAGCAGTACTTC; j_call: TRBJ2-7; v_call: TRBV5-1; clone_size: -; d_call: -
cdr3_aa: CASSDFRNTEAFF; cdr3_nt: TGTGCCAGCAGCGACTTTAGGAACACTGAAGCTTTCTTT; j_call: TRBJ1-1; v_call: TRBV7-2; clone_size: -; d_call: -
cdr3_aa: CASSYSEAGLEKLFF; cdr3_nt: TGTGCCAGCAGTTACTCTGAGGCAGGGCTGGAAAAACTGTTTTTT; j_call: TRBJ1-4; v_call: TRBV6-5; clone_size: -; d_call: -
cdr3_aa: CASSPGTGNSGNTIYF; cdr3_nt: TGTGCCAGCAGCCCCGGTACAGGGAACTCTGGAAACACCATATATTTT; j_call: TRBJ1-3; v_call: TRBV7-6; clone_size: few; d_call: -
cdr3_aa: CASTTSGGYGAFF; cdr3_nt: TGTGCCAGCACTACTAGCGGGGGATATGGAGCTTTCTTT; j_call: TRBJ1-1; v_call: TRBV18; clone_size: few; d_call: -
cdr3_aa: CAITSTGTGNTIYF; cdr3_nt: TGTGCCATCACCTCAACAGGGACTGGAAACACCATATATTTT; j_call: TRBJ1-3; v_call: TRBV10-3; clone_size: few; d_call: -
cdr3_aa: CASTPPGQVYGYTF; cdr3_nt: TGTGCCAGCACCCCGCCCGGACAGGTCTATGGCTACACCTTC; j_call: TRBJ1-2; v_call: TRBV6-6; clone_size: few; d_call: TRBD1
cdr3_aa: CAISESPGSLNYGYTF; cdr3_nt: TGTGCCATCAGTGAGTCCCCAGGGTCCCTTAACTATGGCTACACCTTC; j_call: TRBJ1-2; v_call: TRBV10-3; clone_size: few; d_call: -
cdr3_aa: CASSVQGRDGYTF; cdr3_nt: TGCGCCAGCAGCGTCCAGGGCCGGGATGGCTACACCTTC; j_call: TRBJ1-2; v_call: TRBV10-2; clone_size: few; d_call: -
cdr3_aa: CASNRDRAGTWNSPLHF; cdr3_nt: TGTGCCTCCAACCGGGACAGGGCCGGCACTTGGAATTCACCCCTCCACTTT; j_call: TRBJ1-6; v_call: TRBV30; clone_size: -; d_call: TRBD1
cdr3_aa: CASSSAGLEQFF; cdr3_nt: TGTGCCAGCAGCTCAGCCGGGTTGGAGCAGTTCTTC; j_call: TRBJ2-1; v_call: TRBV7-3; clone_size: -; d_call: -
cdr3_aa: CASSSTGADTGELLF; cdr3_nt: TGTGCCAGCAGCTCGACAGGGGCGGACACCGGGGAGCTGCTTTTT; j_call: TRBJ2-2; v_call: TRBV7-3; clone_size: -; d_call: TRBD1
cdr3_aa: CASSPPGRANTEAFF; cdr3_nt: TGTGCCAGCTCACCTCCGGGCAGGGCGAACACTGAAGCTTTCTTT; j_call: TRBJ1-1; v_call: TRBV18; clone_size: few; d_call: -
cdr3_aa: CASSDPTGVAARGQYF; cdr3_nt: TGCGCCAGCAGCGACCCCACGGGGGTAGCGGCCCGCGGCCAGTACTTC; j_call: TRBJ2-7; v_call: TRBV5-1; clone_size: few; d_call: -
cdr3_aa: CAWRGRQRGLYEQYF; cdr3_nt: TGTGCCTGGAGAGGGCGGCAGCGGGGACTCTACGAGCAGTACTTC; j_call: TRBJ2-7; v_call: TRBV30; clone_size: -; d_call: TRBD2
cdr3_aa: CAWTIQGKGDEQYF; cdr3_nt: TGTGCCTGGACTATACAGGGGAAAGGGGACGAGCAGTACTTC; j_call: TRBJ2-7; v_call: TRBV30; clone_size: few; d_call: TRBD1
cdr3_aa: CASSPGTGVYQHQHF; cdr3_nt: TGTGCCAGCAGCCCAGGGACAGGGGTCTACCAGCACCAGCATTTT; j_call: TRBJ1-5; v_call: TRBV7-8; clone_size: few; d_call: TRBD1
cdr3_aa: CSARDRGGYTF; cdr3_nt: TGCAGTGCTAGAGATCGGGGGGGCTACACCTTC; j_call: TRBJ1-2; v_call: TRBV20-1; clone_size: -; d_call: -
cdr3_aa: CASSLSWTSGNTGELFF; cdr3_nt: TGTGCCAGCAGTTTATCGTGGACTAGCGGGAACACCGGGGAGCTGTTTTTT; j_call: TRBJ2-2; v_call: TRBV27; clone_size: -; d_call: TRBD2
cdr3_aa: CASRESGTLSTETQYF; cdr3_nt: TGTGCCAGCAGAGAAAGTGGGACTCTAAGTACTGAGACCCAGTACTTC; j_call: TRBJ2-5; v_call: TRBV5-6; clone_size: -; d_call: -
cdr3_aa: CATGGSATNEKLFF; cdr3_nt: TGTGCCACCGGGGGGAGTGCAACTAATGAAAAACTGTTTTTT; j_call: TRBJ1-4; v_call: TRBV6-5; clone_size: -; d_call: -
cdr3_aa: CASGRGTGANVLTF; cdr3_nt: TGTGCCAGCGGGCGGGGGACTGGGGCCAACGTCCTGACTTTC; j_call: TRBJ2-6; v_call: TRBV28; clone_size: -; d_call: TRBD2
cdr3_aa: CASSWTGGRQPKHF; cdr3_nt: TGTGCCAGCAGTTGGACAGGGGGCCGTCAGCCCAAGCATTTC; j_call: TRBJ1-5; v_call: TRBV28; clone_size: -; d_call: TRBD1
cdr3_aa: CASRPGQHNYGYTF; cdr3_nt: TGTGCCAGCAGGCCGGGACAGCATAACTATGGCTACACCTTC; j_call: TRBJ1-2; v_call: TRBV28; clone_size: few; d_call: TRBD1
cdr3_aa: CASSMGQYFDSPLHF; cdr3_nt: TGTGCCAGTAGTATGGGACAGTACTTTGATTCACCCCTCCACTTT; j_call: TRBJ1-6; v_call: TRBV19; clone_size: -; d_call: TRBD1
cdr3_aa: CASRDGTGGTDTQYF; cdr3_nt: TGCGCCAGCAGGGACGGGACAGGGGGAACAGATACGCAGTATTTT; j_call: TRBJ2-3; v_call: TRBV5-1; clone_size: few; d_call: TRBD1
cdr3_aa: CASSRGTSGTDEQFF; cdr3_nt: TGTGCCAGCAGCCGCGGGACTAGCGGGACCGATGAGCAGTTCTTC; j_call: TRBJ2-1; v_call: TRBV11-2; clone_size: few; d_call: TRBD2
cdr3_aa: CASSLWANTEAFF; cdr3_nt: TGTGCCAGCAGCTTATGGGCGAACACTGAAGCTTTCTTT; j_call: TRBJ1-1; v_call: TRBV7-2; clone_size: few; d_call: -
cdr3_aa: CASSLEDNQPQHF; cdr3_nt: TGTGCCAGCAGTTTGGAGGACAATCAGCCCCAGCATTTT; j_call: TRBJ1-5; v_call: TRBV28; clone_size: few; d_call: -
cdr3_aa: CSVASGKADTQYF; cdr3_nt: TGCAGCGTTGCCAGCGGGAAAGCCGATACGCAGTATTTT; j_call: TRBJ2-3; v_call: TRBV29-1; clone_size: -; d_call: TRBD2
cdr3_aa: CASSYSVASPLHF; cdr3_nt: TGTGCCAGCAGTTACTCTGTGGCTTCACCCCTCCACTTT; j_call: TRBJ1-6; v_call: TRBV6-5; clone_size: few; d_call: -
cdr3_aa: CASSIDSGNYEQYF; cdr3_nt: TGTGCCAGTAGTATCGATAGCGGGAACTACGAGCAGTACTTC; j_call: TRBJ2-7; v_call: TRBV19; clone_size: -; d_call: TRBD2
cdr3_aa: CASRLALTDTQYF; cdr3_nt: TGTGCCAGCAGGCTGGCCTTAACAGATACGCAGTATTTT; j_call: TRBJ2-3; v_call: TRBV5-5; clone_size: -; d_call: -
cdr3_aa: CASSPSGGAMNTQYF; cdr3_nt: TGTGCCAGCAGCCCTAGCGGGGGGGCAATGAATACGCAGTATTTT; j_call: TRBJ2-3; v_call: TRBV2; clone_size: few; d_call: TRBD2